This TCR beta chain derives from a study of blood T cells in healthy people across ages. This CDR3 has 13 residues. The ends were cut back, 5 bases at V and 4 bases at J, with 10 bases in the middle. Then a second PCR, running about 6 to 11 cycles, was carried out with a sample-barcoded 5' primer and a J-beta primer mix. Tags on each cDNA molecule came from a template-switch adaptor with 12 random nucleotides. TCRdb reprocessed the 5' RACE reads via MiXCR and lists one record per CDR3 protein. Here the sample spans 1.5 million to 1.8 million distinct CDR3 sequences, approximately 42% being singletons.

V gene TRBV12-3 or TRBV12-4 combines with J gene TRBJ2-3, with D perhaps matching TRBD1 (6 bases). The origin of this receptor is a woman aged 18-29 years in good health. Sequencing used blood. CDR3 nucleotide sequence: TGTGCCAGCAGTACAGGGAATGCAGATACGCAGTATTTT. It translates to CASSTGNADTQYF.